This T cell receptor beta chain was recovered during a study of blood T cell repertoires in COVID-19. The overall study: The study drew acute and convalescent COVID-19 samples from the United States, Italy and Spain. T cells, B-cell-depleted T cells, or PBMCs supplied cDNA or gDNA.

The CDR3 has 14 amino acids. The germline V and J ends were trimmed by 3 bases and 4 bases, with 13 bases remaining between them. Germline CDR1 and CDR2: SGHDT and YYEEEE. The table came from immunoSEQ multiplex PCR; TCRdb's copy has only in-frame clones and leaves some out. There are 180,000 or so clones in the sample; 80% to 90% occur only once, and roughly 7.1% lies in the top ten. The chain has TRBV5-6 and TRBJ1-1; D may be TRBD1 (6 bases). The sample taken for sequencing was peripheral blood. The sequence was obtained from a man in his forties or fifties who had recovered from COVID-19. This chain's CDR3 is CASSSREGGTEAFF. As DNA, the CDR3 is TGTGCCAGCAGCTCCCGGGAGGGGGGCACTGAAGCTTTCTTT.